This entry concerns a single TCR beta chain. The sample originates from a study of spatial heterogeneity in lung cancer. Whole-study context: As counted in raw reads, each unique TCR and UMI combination appeared more than ten times on average.

The CDR3 length is 16 residues. Germline trimming cut 5 bases from V and 5 bases from J; bases unmatched to any gene: 7. Germline CDR1 reads SGHTA; CDR2 reads FQGNSA. TCRdb reprocessed the 5' RACE reads with MiXCR, giving one entry per CDR3 protein. The table shows more than 80,000 distinct CDR3 sequences, with approximately 12% occurring only once. Time point described: sample taken at primary tumor resection. Samples were donated by 72 untreated early-stage non-small cell lung cancer patients. The receptor comes from a male donor with early-stage non-small cell lung cancer. Sequences were derived from PBMCs, sampled at surgery. The chain recombines TRBV7-2 with TRBJ2-5, with TRBD2 matching over 14 bases. CDR3 region: CASSGGLAGGPETQYF. CDR3 DNA: TGTGCCAGCAGCGGAGGACTAGCGGGAGGTCCTGAGACCCAGTACTTC. The full variable domain, rest sourced from reference TRBV7-2 and TRBJ2-5, is GAGVSQSPSNKVTEKGKDVELRCDPISGHTALYWYRQSLGQGLEFLIYFQGNSAPDKSGLPSDRFSAERTGGSVSTLTIQRTQQEDSAVYLCASSGGLAGGPETQYFGPGTRLLVL.